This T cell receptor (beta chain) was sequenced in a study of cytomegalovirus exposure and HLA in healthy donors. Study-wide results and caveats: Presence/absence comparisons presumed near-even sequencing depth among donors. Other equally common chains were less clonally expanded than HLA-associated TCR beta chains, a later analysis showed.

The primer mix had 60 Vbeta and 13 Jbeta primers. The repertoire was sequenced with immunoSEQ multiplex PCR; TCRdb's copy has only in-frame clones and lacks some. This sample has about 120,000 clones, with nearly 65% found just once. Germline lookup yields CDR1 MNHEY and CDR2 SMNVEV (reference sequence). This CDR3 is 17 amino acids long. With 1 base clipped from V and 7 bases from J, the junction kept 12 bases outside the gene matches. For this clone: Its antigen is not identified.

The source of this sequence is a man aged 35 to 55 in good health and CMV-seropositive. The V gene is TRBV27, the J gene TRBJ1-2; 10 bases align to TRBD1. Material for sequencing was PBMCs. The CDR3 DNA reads TGTGCCAGCAGTTTATTGGGAATAGGGACAGGGGAAATTGGCTACACCTTC. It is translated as CASSLLGIGTGEIGYTF.